The next 15 T cell receptor beta chains were all read from a single sample in a study of OX40 agonist ivuxolimab in advanced cancers. The protocol was immunoSEQ multiplex PCR, while the TCRdb copy is restricted to in-frame clones and leaves out a portion. Of approximately 38,000 clones listed, about 82% are singletons. The material sequenced was CD4+ or CD8+ T cells sorted from blood, taken in a trial of the OX40 agonist ivuxolimab. These receptors were taken from an adult with an advanced solid tumor such as melanoma, head and neck, liver or kidney cancer.

The J gene is TRBJ1-1, the V gene TRBV11-2, with D hard to call. This CDR3 comprises 16 residues. V lost 5 bases and J 3 bases, leaving 19 bases between the germline ends. Per germline, CDR1 SGHAT and CDR2 FQNNGV. This CDR3 reads CASSPMVGGIYTEAFF. The CDR3 DNA reads as TGTGCCAGCAGCCCAATGGTGGGAGGCATTTACACTGAAGCTTTCTTT.

The chain joins TRBV7-9 to TRBJ2-2; 9 bases fit TRBD2. Germline V gene lookup returns CDR1 SEHNR and CDR2 FQNEAQ (reference sequence). J lost 5 bases, V lost 4 bases, and 11 bases had no gene match. The CDR3 extends over 17 amino acids. The CDR3 coding sequence is TGTGCCAGCAGCTCCAGGCGCGGGGGGGCTTGGACCGGGGAGCTGTTTTTT. Encoded protein: CASSSRRGGAWTGELFF.

The chain employs TRBV6-1 and TRBJ1-4, with TRBD1 identical over 9 bases. Germline values: CDR1 MNHNS, CDR2 SASEGT. This CDR3 is 14 amino acids long. Unmatched junction bases numbered 7, after V lost 8 bases and J lost 6 bases. The DNA of the CDR3 is TGTGCCAGCGCGACCGGGACAGGGCATGAAAAACTGTTTTTT. Its translation: CASATGTGHEKLFF.

CDR3 amino acids: CASSYFDRGENQPQHF. For the CDR3, the DNA is TGTGCCAGCAGCTACTTCGACAGGGGCGAAAATCAGCCCCAGCATTTT. The chain links TRBV5-6 to TRBJ1-5, with TRBD1 matching 8 bases. The CDR3 contains 16 residues. The V gene's germline CDR1 is SGHDT and CDR2 YYEEEE. The junction had 9 bases not matched to a gene; V was cut back by 3 bases and J by 4 bases. Supplemented by reference TRBV5-6 and TRBJ1-5, the full variable domain reads DAGVTQSPTHLIKTRGQQVTLRCSPKSGHDTVSWYQQALGQGPQFIFQYYEEEERQRGNFPDRFSGHQFPNYSSELNVNALLLGDSALYLCASSYFDRGENQPQHFGDGTRLSIL.

The rearrangement links TRBV5-1 to TRBJ1-1; 9 bases agree with TRBD1. Germline loops: CDR1 SGHRS, CDR2 YFSETQ. This CDR3 has 15 amino acids. With V trimmed by 2 bases and J by 4 bases, 6 bases remained unmatched. CDR3 coding DNA: TGCGCCAGCAGCTTACAGGGGGCTGGTGGCACTGAAGCTTTCTTT. As protein: CASSLQGAGGTEAFF.

This clone was observed a single time. V gene TRBV27 combines with J gene TRBJ2-3, with unresolved D. The V end lost 10 bases, the J end lost 4 bases, and 15 bases lay between the germline ends. The CDR3 length is 13 residues. The germline CDR1 and CDR2 sequences are MNHEY and SMNVEV (reference sequence). In DNA form, the CDR3 reads TGTGCCATCCGGGCCTATGGCGCAGATACGCAGTATTTT. This sequence encodes CAIRAYGADTQYF.

Details on this clone: One end of the junction is discordant with germline, which a read error may explain. This chain joins TRBV4-2 and TRBJ2-1, with D possibly being TRBD1 or TRBD2 (5 bases each). From germline, CDR1 is LGHNA and CDR2 YNFKEQ. This CDR3 comprises 15 residues. The CDR3 region has the DNA TGTGCCAGCAGCCAAGCCGGGACCTCTTACACTGAGCAGTTCTTC. It is translated as CASSQAGTSYTEQFF.

The chain is built from TRBV7-2 and TRBJ1-5; perhaps TRBD1 as D (6 bases). The germline V and J ends were trimmed by 1 base and 7 bases, with 20 bases remaining between them. The germline gives CDR1 SGHTA, CDR2 FQGNSA. The CDR3 is 17 residues long. The CDR3 sequence is CASSLDQGNSMGQPQHF. The CDR3 region has the DNA TGTGCCAGCAGCTTAGATCAGGGGAACTCGATGGGGCAGCCCCAGCATTTT.

This sequence joins TRBV18 and TRBJ2-7; D not resolved. The CDR3 length is 15 residues. Trimming took off 1 base at V and 2 bases at J, with 12 bases between the two ends. Germline CDR1 KGHSH, CDR2 LQKENI. CDR3 sequence (DNA): TGTGCCAGCTCACCACGGGAAGATTTAGCCTACGAGCAGTACTTC. Its protein is CASSPREDLAYEQYF. Supplemented by reference TRBV18 and TRBJ2-7, the full variable domain reads NAGVMQNPRHLVRRRGQEARLRCSPMKGHSHVYWYRQLPEEGLKFMVYLQKENIIDESGMPKERFSAEFPKEGPSILRIQQVVRGDSAAYFCASSPREDLAYEQYFGPGTRLTVT.

CDR3 DNA sequence: TGTGCCAGCTCACCCGCTAGCGGGAGGTTGGAGACCCAGTACTTC. Its protein is CASSPASGRLETQYF. The V and J genes are TRBV18 and TRBJ2-5; TRBD2 matches at 11 bases. Germline lookup yields CDR1 KGHSH and CDR2 LQKENI. The CDR3 length is 15 residues. J gave up 5 bases and V 3 bases, and 5 bases lay outside the gene matches.

The rearrangement uses TRBV6-4 and TRBJ2-2; the D gene is possibly TRBD2 (5 bases). Per the germline V gene, CDR1 is MRHNA and CDR2 is SNTAGT. V was shortened by 5 bases and J by 5 bases, with 21 bases between the two germline ends. The CDR3 runs 17 residues. The CDR3 sequence: CASSPSLRAVLTGELFF. CDR3 nucleotide sequence: TGTGCCAGCAGTCCGTCACTGCGGGCAGTCTTGACCGGGGAGCTGTTTTTT.

J is TRBJ1-2 and V is TRBV29-1; 9 nucleotides agree with TRBD1. This CDR3 region has 13 residues. The V and J ends lost 3 bases and 8 bases, in that order; junction bases with no gene match: 7. Germline CDR1 reads SQVTM; CDR2 reads ANQGSEA. For the CDR3, the DNA is TGCAGCGTTGAGGGGGACAGGGATCAGGGCTACACCTTC. Translating it yields CSVEGDRDQGYTF.

The rearrangement links TRBV7-6 to TRBJ1-2, with D unresolved. The CDR3 is made up of 14 amino acids. V lost 5 bases and J lost 8, with 18 bases in between. Germline V gene lookup returns CDR1 SGHVS and CDR2 FNYEAQ. The CDR3 region has the DNA TGTGCCAGCAGCCCCTCGTCTGGCCCGTGGGGCTACACCTTC. Its protein is CASSPSSGPWGYTF.

The rearrangement links TRBV28 to TRBJ1-2, with D unclear. The germline gives CDR1 MDHEN, CDR2 SYDVKM. The CDR3 runs 12 residues. V was cut by 3 bases and J by 5 bases, with 7 bases left in between. CDR3 nucleotide sequence: TGTGCCAGCAGTTTGTCGGGGTATGGCTACACCTTC. It encodes CASSLSGYGYTF.

For this clone: This sample also contains other DNA sequences that code for the same CDR3. V gene TRBV28 combines with J gene TRBJ1-1, with D hard to call. CDR3 length: 13 amino acids. V lost 2 bases and J 4 bases, leaving 8 bases between the germline ends. Germline CDR1 reads MDHEN; CDR2 reads SYDVKM. CDR3 nucleotide sequence: TGTGCCAGCAGTTTACGGACGGGCACTGAAGCTTTCTTT. It translates to CASSLRTGTEAFF.